This entry lists 22 T cell receptor beta chains sequenced from one sample in a study of blood T cells in healthy people across ages. Using a J-beta primer mix together with a sample-barcoded 5' primer, a second PCR was run for 7 to 11 cycles. MiXCR was run by TCRdb on the 5' RACE reads, yielding one entry per CDR3 protein. This sample yields approximately 700,000 distinct CDR3 sequences, of which about a third are seen a single time; less than 20% belongs to the top ten. The sequenced material came from blood. Receptors were obtained from a woman of 80 years or more in good health.

The V call is TRBV20-1, the J call TRBJ2-1, with 11 bases that match TRBD2. The junction had 8 bases not matched to a gene; V was cut back by 3 bases and J by 13 bases. CDR3 length: 13 residues. The germline CDR1 and CDR2 sequences are DFQATT and SNEGSKA (reference sequence). The CDR3 DNA reads as TGCAGTGCTAGCCGGCTAGCGGGAGGACAACAGTTCTTC. Translating gives CSASRLAGGQQFF.

In its sample, this clonotype was seen many times. The chain has TRBV30 and TRBJ2-3; 7 bases agree with TRBD2. The CDR3 contains 17 residues. Trimming took 3 bases from V and 0 from J; bases not matched to a gene: 12. The germline V gene has CDR1 GTSNPN and CDR2 SVGIG (reference sequence). CDR3 in DNA: TGTGCCTGGAGAATGGCGGGGGTATCCCCTAGCACAGATACGCAGTATTTT. It encodes CAWRMAGVSPSTDTQYF.

As concerns this clonotype: A much more abundant neighbour one base away suggests this may be a read error. The chain couples TRBV12-3 or TRBV12-4 to TRBJ1-2; D may be TRBD1 (5 bases). The CDR3 sequence is 13 residues long. The V and J ends lost 5 bases and 6 bases respectively, with 13 bases between them. DNA for the CDR3: TGTGCCAGCAGTATAGGGGAGAATCATGGCTACACCTTC. This sequence encodes CASSIGENHGYTF.

The sample holds many counts of this clonotype. The rearrangement uses TRBV6-6 and TRBJ2-5; D is uncertain. Germline V gives CDR1 MNHNY, CDR2 SVGAGI (reference sequence). V lost 5 bases and J 2 bases, leaving 9 bases between the germline ends. The length of the CDR3 is 13 residues. CDR3 sequence reads: CASSRAVQETQYF. Written as DNA, the CDR3 is TGTGCCAGCAGTCGAGCCGTACAAGAGACCCAGTACTTC.

This clonotype was seen once. With a much larger clone just one base away, this may be a read error. This likely comes from a read error, as the CDR3 has no conserved phenylalanine or tryptophan at its end. The chain has TRBV20-1 and TRBJ2-3; D is unresolved. The germline V gene has CDR1 DFQATT and CDR2 SNEGSKA (reference sequence). This CDR3 has 10 residues. V lost 6 bases, J lost 11 bases, and 12 bases lay in between. The CDR3 coding sequence is TGCAGTGCGGAACTGAGAGGGCAGTATGTT. The encoded protein is CSAELRGQYV.

There are many counts of this clonotype. The chain couples TRBV12-3 or TRBV12-4 to TRBJ1-2; D is uncertain. Deletions cut 6 bases from V and 6 bases from J, with 14 bases between. There are 13 residues in the CDR3. CDR3 region: CASSYYRRDGYTF. The CDR3 bases are TGTGCCAGCAGCTACTATAGGAGGGATGGCTACACCTTC.

The chain links TRBV6-4 to TRBJ2-3; 7 bases agree with TRBD2. CDR1 and CDR2 (germline): MRHNA, SNTAGT. CDR3 length: 15 amino acids. V shed 4 bases, J shed 2 bases, and the junction held 6 bases outside the gene matches. CDR3 coding DNA: TGTGCCAGCAGTGTCGGGGCGGGAGACACAGATACGCAGTATTTT. Amino acid sequence: CASSVGAGDTDTQYF.

This sequence joins TRBV10-2 and TRBJ2-1; 9 nucleotides align to TRBD2. Losses at the gene ends were 5 bases for V and 7 bases for J; bases not matched to a gene: 3. Germline CDR1 reads WSHSY; CDR2 reads SAAADI. The CDR3 contains 13 residues. In DNA, the CDR3 is TGCGCCAGCAGTAATCTAGCGGGGAATGAGCAGTTCTTC. The encoded protein is CASSNLAGNEQFF.

This clonotype was picked up many times. The chain joins TRBV12-3 or TRBV12-4 to TRBJ2-2; no reliable D call. CDR3 length: 15 residues. Trimming pared 1 base from V and 5 bases from J, leaving 11 bases between. CDR3 loop: CASSLGRQWTGELFF. The CDR3 region has the DNA TGTGCCAGCAGTTTAGGACGCCAGTGGACCGGGGAGCTGTTTTTT.

This clonotype has only a few counts. J is TRBJ2-2 and V is TRBV5-1; tentatively, D is TRBD1 (5 bases). This CDR3 is built from 16 residues. CDR1 and CDR2 (germline): SGHRS, YFSETQ. V shed 4 bases and J shed 1 base, with 14 bases lying between them. CDR3 DNA: TGCGCCAGCAGCCTCGGACACCAACTGAACACCGGGGAGCTGTTTTTT. Translation gives CASSLGHQLNTGELFF.

This clonotype was detected only a few times. The chain recombines TRBV30 with TRBJ2-7; possibly TRBD1 or TRBD2 for D (5 bases each). CDR3 size: 13 residues. V lost 0 bases and J 6 bases, leaving 12 bases between the germline ends. CDR1 GTSNPN and CDR2 SVGIG come from the germline V gene (reference sequence). CDR3 amino acids: CAWSVTGPGEQYF. The CDR3 nucleotides are TGTGCCTGGAGTGTCACGGGGCCGGGCGAGCAGTACTTC.

The chain uses TRBV2 and TRBJ1-2; no definite D call. The CDR3 loop spans 13 amino acids. The germline V gene encodes CDR1 SNHLY and CDR2 FYNNEI. Trimming cost V 3 bases and J 3 bases, with 8 bases left between them. CDR3: CASSDSRDYGYTF. CDR3 in DNA: TGTGCCAGCAGTGATTCGAGGGACTATGGCTACACCTTC.

The chain is built from TRBV9 and TRBJ1-1; D call uncertain. Between the trimmed V and J ends, which lost 0 bases and 0 bases, there was a span of 18 bases. The CDR3 is 18 amino acids. The germline gives CDR1 SGDLS, CDR2 YYNGEE. The CDR3 coding sequence is TGTGCCAGCAGCGTAGCGGCAGTCCCCACGGGGATGAACACTGAAGCTTTCTTT. Amino acids: CASSVAAVPTGMNTEAFF.

Note on this clonotype: This could be a read error, since a much larger clone is one nucleotide away. V is TRBV7-9 and J is TRBJ1-1; D is undetermined. CDR1 and CDR2 from the germline V gene are SEHNR and FQNEAQ (reference sequence). The CDR3 contains 15 residues. Here the CDR3 reads CAGSLATRSWTEAFF. Written as DNA, the CDR3 is TGTGCCGGCAGCTTGGCGACCCGGTCGTGGACTGAAGCTTTCTTT.

This clonotype was detected ten times or more. J is TRBJ2-1 and V is TRBV19, with D tentatively TRBD2 (7 bases). CDR1 LNHDA and CDR2 SQIVND come from the germline V gene (reference sequence). This CDR3 is 16 amino acids long. Trimming cost V 2 bases and J 0 bases, with 11 bases left between them. As DNA, the CDR3 is TGTGCCAGTAGTATAAGGGGGGGGGGCTCCTACAATGAGCAGTTCTTC. Translating it yields CASSIRGGGSYNEQFF.

Ten or more counts support this clonotype. J is TRBJ1-4 and V is TRBV2; 8 nucleotides agree with TRBD1. The CDR3 covers 14 residues. The V and J ends lost 5 bases and 8 bases, in that order; junction bases with no gene match: 7. CDR1 is SNHLY, CDR2 FYNNEI, per germline. The CDR3 spells CASSYTGGKEKLFF. For the CDR3, the DNA is TGTGCCAGCAGTTACACAGGGGGTAAAGAAAAACTGTTTTTT.

As concerns this clonotype: This sequence may be a read error, since a much larger clone differs from it by one base. CDR3 nucleotide sequence: TGCGCCAGCAGCCAAGATAGAAAGAGTTACAATGAGAAGTTCTTC. This gives the protein CASSQDRKSYNEKFF. The rearrangement joins TRBV4-3 to TRBJ2-1, with D hard to call. The CDR3 has 15 amino acids. CDR1 is LGHNA, CDR2 YSLEER, per germline.

This clonotype was recorded many times. The chain recombines TRBV27 with TRBJ1-6; weak D call: TRBD1 (5 bases). Looked up from germline, CDR1 is MNHEY and CDR2 is SMNVEV (reference sequence). The CDR3 runs to 15 residues. V was clipped by 6 bases and J by 2 bases, with 11 bases between them. The CDR3 DNA reads as TGTGCCAGCAGGGACAAGGCTGCCTATAATTCACCCCTCCACTTT. Translated: CASRDKAAYNSPLHF.

This chain joins TRBV7-2 and TRBJ2-2, with D perhaps matching TRBD1 (5 bases). V was clipped by 4 bases and J by 7 bases, with 10 bases between them. Looked up from germline, CDR1 is SGHTA and CDR2 is FQGNSA. The CDR3 contains 13 residues. The CDR3 sequence is CASSSLQGGELFF. The CDR3 region has the DNA TGTGCCAGCAGCTCATTGCAGGGCGGGGAGCTGTTTTTT.

This chain connects TRBV6-2 or TRBV6-3 to TRBJ2-1; no clear D. This CDR3 is built from 12 residues. Germline V gene data show CDR1 as MNHEY and CDR2 as SVGEGT. V dropped 4 bases and J dropped 8 bases, with 9 bases sitting between them. The CDR3 here is CASSSPYDEQFF. Here the CDR3 DNA reads TGTGCCAGCAGTTCGCCCTATGATGAGCAGTTCTTC.

This clonotype was detected only a few times. The V call is TRBV19, the J call TRBJ2-7; D gene unclear. The germline V gene encodes CDR1 LNHDA and CDR2 SQIVND (reference sequence). Trimming stripped 5 bases from V and 0 bases from J, with 5 bases between. The CDR3 contains 12 residues. CDR3 residues: CASSDVSYEQYF. CDR3 sequence (DNA): TGTGCCAGTAGTGACGTCTCCTACGAGCAGTACTTC.

The chain has TRBV14 and TRBJ2-5, with TRBD2 matching over 11 bases. Germline assignment: CDR1 SGHDN and CDR2 FVKESK. Trimming at V came to 0 bases and at J to 0 bases, leaving 6 bases not matched to a gene. There are 18 residues in the CDR3. The CDR3 reads CASSQDVSGGADQETQYF. CDR3 coding DNA: TGTGCCAGCAGCCAAGATGTTAGCGGGGGGGCTGACCAAGAGACCCAGTACTTC.